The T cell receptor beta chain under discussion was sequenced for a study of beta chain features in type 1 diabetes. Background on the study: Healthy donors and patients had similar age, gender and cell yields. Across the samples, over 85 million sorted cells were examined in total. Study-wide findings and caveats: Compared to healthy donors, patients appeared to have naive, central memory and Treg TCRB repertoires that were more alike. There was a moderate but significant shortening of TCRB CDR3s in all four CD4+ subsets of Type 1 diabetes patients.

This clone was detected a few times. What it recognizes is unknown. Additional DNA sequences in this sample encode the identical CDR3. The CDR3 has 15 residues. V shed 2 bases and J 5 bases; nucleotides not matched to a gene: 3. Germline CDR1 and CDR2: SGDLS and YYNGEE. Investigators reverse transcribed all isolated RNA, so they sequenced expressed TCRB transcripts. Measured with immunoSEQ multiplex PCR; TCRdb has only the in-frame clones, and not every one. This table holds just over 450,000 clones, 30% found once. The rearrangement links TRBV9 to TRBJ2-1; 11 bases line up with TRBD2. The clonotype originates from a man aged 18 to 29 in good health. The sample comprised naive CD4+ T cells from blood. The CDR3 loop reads CASSVSGRANNEQFF. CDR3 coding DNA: TGTGCCAGCAGCGTTAGCGGGAGGGCCAACAATGAGCAGTTCTTC.